This T cell receptor beta chain was profiled in a study of blood T cells in healthy people across ages. Study results and limitations: Diversity was estimated from one million T cells, and these estimates were considered underestimates.

This CDR3 spans 16 amino acids. Germline V gene data show CDR1 as LGHDT and CDR2 as YNNKEL (reference sequence). V lost 4 bases to trimming and J lost 1 base, with 15 bases between them. Points on this clonotype: The antigen remains unidentified.

Total RNA was isolated from each sample in quantities of at least 6 micrograms. For the second PCR, which ran for about 7 to 11 cycles, a sample-barcoded 5' primer and a J-beta primer mix were used. Every individual sample yielded 2.5 million or more paired-end reads (each containing CDR3). TCRdb re-called the 5' RACE reads through MiXCR, storing one row per CDR3 protein. The data show 700,000 or so distinct CDR3 sequences, 40% to 45% seen once. This receptor was taken from a man older than 75 in good health. J is TRBJ2-3 and V is TRBV3-1, with D maybe TRBD1 (6 bases). What was sequenced was blood. The CDR3 bases are TGTGCCAGCAGCCGCAACAGGGTCCGCGGCACAGATACGCAGTATTTT. Amino acid sequence: CASSRNRVRGTDTQYF.